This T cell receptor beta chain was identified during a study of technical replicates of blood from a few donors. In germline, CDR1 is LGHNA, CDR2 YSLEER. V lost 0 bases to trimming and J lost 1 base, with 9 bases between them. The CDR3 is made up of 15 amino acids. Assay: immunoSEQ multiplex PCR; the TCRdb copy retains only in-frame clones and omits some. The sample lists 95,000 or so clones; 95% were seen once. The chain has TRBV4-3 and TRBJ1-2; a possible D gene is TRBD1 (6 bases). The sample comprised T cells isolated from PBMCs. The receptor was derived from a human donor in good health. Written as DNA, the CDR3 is TGCGCCAGCAGCCAAGACCGACAGGTTAACTATGGCTACACCTTC. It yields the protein CASSQDRQVNYGYTF.